The clone carrying this T cell receptor (beta chain) was counted only a few times. The target antigen is unknown. V dropped 4 bases and J dropped 4 bases, with 8 bases sitting between them. The CDR3 has 12 amino acids. The germline V gene encodes CDR1 SGHRS and CDR2 YFSETQ. The record originates from a study of cytomegalovirus exposure and HLA in healthy donors. Study summary: In an early release, HLA-typed donors contributed some 80 million unique TCR sequences.

Primers: 60 Vbeta forward and 13 Jbeta reverse. Repertoires were generated with immunoSEQ multiplex PCR, while TCRdb's copy carries only in-frame clones and drops some. The sample yields about 160,000 clones, roughly 77% seen once. At the time of sampling, donors were nominally healthy, though unrecorded immune exposures were likely. Study outcomes and limitations: Researchers reported in a later analysis that common viral pathogens appeared linked to several top clusters.

Sequencing input: PBMCs. This chain connects TRBV5-1 to TRBJ1-2; tentatively, D is TRBD1 (5 bases). The sequence was obtained from a woman aged 18 to 35 in good health and CMV-seronegative. The CDR3 nucleotides read TGCGCCAGCAGCGGGGGGGGCTATGGCTACACCTTC. Translated, it gives CASSGGGYGYTF.